The source of this TCR beta chain is a study of blood T cell repertoires in COVID-19 (dated by TCRdb to the early 2020s). Study-wide context: Samples covering the acute and convalescent phases of COVID-19 were provided by collaborators in the United States, Italy and Spain. The samples were drawn from the first 160 participants of the ongoing ImmuneRACE study and from 1,200 or so subjects provided by 6 global collaborators. Deeply sampled blood TCRbeta repertoires from subjects exposed to, actively infected with, or recovered from COVID-19 were included in the dataset. The repertoires were released in a freely available public database intended as a resource for research on the immune response to SARS-CoV-2. The prospective study material was composed of cDNA or gDNA derived from T cells, B-cell-depleted T cells, or PBMCs. HLA class I and class II types, where available, came from metadata supplied by the sample provider rather than from assay-based typing. The sample metadata nearly always contained a de-identified subject ID, COVID-19 status, age in years and sex.

Comments on this clone: The antigen this receptor binds is unknown. No much larger clone is present one base from it, and per-base qualities are unavailable.

TCRbeta CDR3 regions were amplified from genomic DNA by means of the immunoSEQ Assay, a bias-controlled multiplex PCR. As for the original processing: Nucleated cell counts per sample were estimated from amplification of reference gene primers within the assay. Sequence reads were collapsed and filtered to measure the absolute abundance of every unique TCRbeta CDR3 rearrangement. For each sample, productive Simpson clonality was calculated as the square root of Simpson's diversity index over productive rearrangements. Held by TCRdb, this immuneACCESS table contains in-frame sequences only and omits some clones. Under half of the omission traces to an unresolved V gene where checked; the cause of the rest is unknown. V and J calls and clone size are as listed in that table; D and trimming were resolved from the DNA. Present in this sample are roughly 250,000 clones, around 82% of which were seen just once. The ten largest account for approximately 4.9% of the sample.

Collaborating institutions collected whole blood in K2EDTA tubes following their own protocols. For TCRbeta analysis, collaborators shipped samples as frozen whole blood, isolated PBMCs, or DNA extracted from either of those sample types. Results the study describes overall, beyond this receptor: Clinical and demographic metadata were provided uncurated, with the amount varying by source and participant.

The germline V gene encodes CDR1 SNHLY and CDR2 FYNNEI. The CDR3 runs 15 residues from the cysteine to the phenylalanine. Left in the record is the CDR3 DNA by itself, 45 bases read in frame from the first base. V was cut back by 5 bases and J by 5 bases, leaving a gap of 16 bases between them. This TCR derives from a woman older than 75 with active or convalescent COVID-19. The chain uses TRBV2 and TRBJ1-5, with no confident D gene call. Sequencing used peripheral blood. The sequenced DNA is TGTGCCAGCAGTATCGAGGGAGGTGCGGATCAGCCCCAGCATTTT. This sequence encodes CASSIEGGADQPQHF.